This T cell receptor beta chain came from a study of spatial heterogeneity in lung cancer (dated by TCRdb to between 2019 and 2020). Concerning the study at large: More beta-chain than alpha-chain transcripts were consistently detected, likely reflecting higher beta-chain transcript abundance. The study linked features of the TCR repertoire to counts of nonsynonymous mutations, which were determined by whole-exome sequencing of tumor tissue. TCR alpha and beta repertoires were quantitatively compared across multiple tumor regions, matched nontumor lung and blood in non-small cell lung cancer. At surgery, 200 to 250 tumor regions, around 68 matched nontumor lung samples and a few dozen PBMC samples were TCR-sequenced for both alpha and beta chains. In the raw uncorrected reads, each unique combination of TCR and UMI appeared more than ten times on average. Study-wide conclusions, independent of this receptor: Additional single-cell paired TCR alpha and beta sequencing was considered necessary to confirm, at a functional level, the hypothesis that regional TCRs recognize regional mutations. Ubiquitous expanded tumor TCRs showed up in blood more often at tumor resection than at routine follow-up.

The time point label corresponds to: sample taken at primary tumor resection. Without any cell sorting, TCR sequencing was performed on whole RNA extracted either from tumor and nontumor lung tissue or from cryopreserved PBMC samples. Donors were under 95 patients with early-stage, untreated non-small cell lung cancer from the lung TRACERx cohort. Only patients for whom sufficient RNA was available from at least two tumor regions were selected for TCR sequencing. Its CDR3 holds 13 amino acids, cysteine through phenylalanine. Only CDR3 DNA remains: 39 bases, in frame from the first base. Sequences MNHEY (CDR1) and SMNVEV (CDR2) are obtained from the germline V gene (reference sequence). The germline V end is reduced by 4 bases and the J end by 7 bases; junction bases left unmatched: 2. Ten or more counts support this clonotype. Its antigen specificity is not known. No base-level quality is on record; no much larger clone is a single base apart. Found in a library prepared for alpha chains, this beta chain is an off-target read, and its abundance has little meaning.

The library was obtained by 5' RACE. These reads were obtained on a NextSeq 500. The TCR library protocol attached a unique molecular identifier to each TCR cDNA molecule to allow correction of PCR and sequencing errors. The paper's data handling went like this. TCR identification, UMI-based error correction and CDR3 extraction were performed with Decombinator tools. TCRs above a frequency of 2 per 1,000, corresponding to the top 1% of the tumor frequency distribution, were defined as expanded. Each repertoire was subsampled 100 times to 5,000 TCRs, after which Renyi diversity was computed with the R vegan package. To build CDR3 similarity networks, amino acid triplet string-kernel similarity was used, and CDR3s were connected when their pairwise similarity was above 0.82. TCRdb reworked the public reads: Q25 trimming with fastp, MiXCR clone assembly, productive beta chains retained. CDR3 protein sequences are deduplicated, and each keeps its most common genes and DNA. TCRdb, not the original authors, processed these V and J calls. The sample records approximately 7,800 distinct CDR3 sequences, approximately 8.6% of which are singletons. Together, the top ten hold approximately 45% of the sample.

This receptor was obtained from a male donor with early-stage non-small cell lung cancer. The sample in question was PBMCs, obtained at surgery. The chain was built from TRBV27 and TRBJ2-4; TRBD1 lines up with 9 middle nucleotides. The sequenced DNA is TGTGCCAGCAGTTCCGGACAGGGGAACATTCAGTACTTC. This sequence encodes CASSSGQGNIQYF.